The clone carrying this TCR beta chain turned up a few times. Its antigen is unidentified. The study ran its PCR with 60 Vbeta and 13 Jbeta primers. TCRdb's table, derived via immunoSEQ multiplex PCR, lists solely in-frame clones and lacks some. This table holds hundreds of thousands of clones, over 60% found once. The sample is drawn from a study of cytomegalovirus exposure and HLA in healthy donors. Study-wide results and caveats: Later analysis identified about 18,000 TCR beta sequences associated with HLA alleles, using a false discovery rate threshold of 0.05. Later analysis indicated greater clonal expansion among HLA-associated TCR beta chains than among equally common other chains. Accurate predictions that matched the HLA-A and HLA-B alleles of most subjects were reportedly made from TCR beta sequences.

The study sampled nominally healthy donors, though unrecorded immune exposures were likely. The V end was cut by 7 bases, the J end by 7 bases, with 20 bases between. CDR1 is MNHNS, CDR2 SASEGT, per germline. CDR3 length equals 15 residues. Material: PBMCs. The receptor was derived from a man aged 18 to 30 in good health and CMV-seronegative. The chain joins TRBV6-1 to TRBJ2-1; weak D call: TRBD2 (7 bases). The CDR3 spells CASTGGAMVANEQFF. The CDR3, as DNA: TGTGCCAGCACGGGGGGCGCTATGGTGGCGAATGAGCAGTTCTTC.